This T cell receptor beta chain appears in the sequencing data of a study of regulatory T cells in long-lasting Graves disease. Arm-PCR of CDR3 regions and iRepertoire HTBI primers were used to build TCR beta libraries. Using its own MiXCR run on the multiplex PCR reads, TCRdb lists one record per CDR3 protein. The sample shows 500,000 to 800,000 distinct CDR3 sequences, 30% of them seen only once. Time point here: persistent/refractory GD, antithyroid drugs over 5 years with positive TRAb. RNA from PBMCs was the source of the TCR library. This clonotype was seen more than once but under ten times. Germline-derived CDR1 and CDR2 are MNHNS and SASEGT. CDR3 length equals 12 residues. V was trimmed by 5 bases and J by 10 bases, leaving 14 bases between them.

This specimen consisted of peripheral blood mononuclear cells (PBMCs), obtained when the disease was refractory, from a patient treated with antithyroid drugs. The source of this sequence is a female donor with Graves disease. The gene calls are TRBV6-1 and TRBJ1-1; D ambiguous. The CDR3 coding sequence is TGTGCCAGCAGTAGGCAGGTGGTCGGAGCTTTCTTT. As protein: CASSRQVVGAFF.